A selection of T cell receptor beta chains follows, all from one sample in a study of blood T cell repertoires in COVID-19. Sequencing was performed with immunoSEQ multiplex PCR; in TCRdb, only in-frame clones are kept and a portion is missing. The table shows fewer than 300,000 clones, with about 81% occurring only once. Sequenced input: peripheral blood. These receptors were taken from a human donor with COVID-19, enrolled during active disease. The donor label of this sample is uncertain. Each CDR3 is given with its conserved first and last residue.

J,V,CDR3
TRBJ2-7,TRBV5-4,CASSLFRTSGHEQYF
TRBJ1-1,TRBV7-8,CASSLLTGGISEAFF
TRBJ1-1,TRBV10-2,CASRTGTEAFF
TRBJ2-5,TRBV6-5,CASSSGQALPETQYF
TRBJ2-2,TRBV29-1,CSKNFANTGELFF
TRBJ2-7,TRBV27,CASSPTGGRYEQYF
TRBJ1-2,TRBV5-6,CASSLPGQGYYGYTF
TRBJ2-7,TRBV27,CASSLSSTAVSYEQYF
TRBJ2-2,TRBV6-2/TRBV6-3,CASSYPASGRARNTGELFF
TRBJ1-5,TRBV18,CASSPQQGTGGLNQPQHF
TRBJ2-1,TRBV10-3,CAISEGILAGVNEQFF
TRBJ1-5,TRBV2,CASSLDSDQPQHF
TRBJ2-7,TRBV5-4,CASSVGTSALPQYF
TRBJ1-6,TRBV18,CASSRQEANSPLHF
TRBJ2-7,TRBV28,CASPSRIGEQYF
TRBJ2-7,TRBV30,CAWSLGDRDRGQYF
TRBJ1-2,TRBV15,CATSTGGEVYGYTF
TRBJ1-6,TRBV30,CAWSVDWGAGSPLHF
TRBJ1-5,TRBV2,CASSDISNQPQHF
TRBJ2-3,TRBV5-4,CASSLGTVSGGGDTQYF
TRBJ2-1,TRBV28,CASSRLAAEQFF
TRBJ1-1,TRBV25-1,CASRRFETGDTEAFF
TRBJ1-4,TRBV6-5,CASNLRSEKLFF
TRBJ2-3,TRBV4-1,CASSQDLVGGGDTQYF
TRBJ2-2,TRBV5-6,CASSVPLGLAGGYGRELFF
TRBJ2-1,TRBV11-2,CASSSRDRYNEQFF
TRBJ1-1,TRBV6-5,CASSQTGGREAFF
TRBJ1-2,TRBV19,CASSMGTGQGGYTF
TRBJ2-5,TRBV12-5,CASGLYGGETQYF
TRBJ2-7,TRBV6-6,CASSPGLAEAPYEQYF
TRBJ1-5,TRBV18,CASSPEGDQPQHF
TRBJ2-1,TRBV5-1,CASSLEASGIEEFF
TRBJ1-3,TRBV7-2,CASSSDGNSGNTIYF
TRBJ2-4,TRBV28,CASSLWGQGAPKNIQYF
TRBJ1-2,TRBV28,CASSSRDRYGYTF
TRBJ2-4,TRBV7-6,CASSPLFSGAGVQYF
TRBJ1-1,TRBV15,CATSRDRGFLEAFF
TRBJ2-1,TRBV12-5,CASGIPSGTPDNEQFF
TRBJ2-7,TRBV6-1,CASSEGHPREPYEQYF
TRBJ1-2,TRBV7-2,CASSLFSAGGYGYTF
TRBJ2-7,TRBV6-5,CASSYFDGGQYF
TRBJ2-1,TRBV4-3,CASTASGVAPYNEQFF
TRBJ1-5,TRBV7-2,CASSFDRMGNQPQHF
TRBJ2-3,TRBV28,CASSFGLAGEADTQYF
TRBJ1-5,TRBV28,CASSPSDRLYSNQPQHF
TRBJ1-5,TRBV27,CASRRTGYNQPQHF
TRBJ2-3,TRBV28,CASRRGYTDTQYF
TRBJ1-5,TRBV24-1,CATSDGDRAQPQHF
TRBJ1-2,TRBV6-5,CASRRTVNYGYTF
TRBJ1-2,TRBV5-1,CASSLGGVPDGYTF
TRBJ2-1,TRBV28,CASSPSFTSGRYNEQFF
TRBJ1-6,TRBV5-6,CASSFGNGTPLHF
TRBJ2-7,TRBV28,CASSTASGQYF
TRBJ1-2,TRBV30,CAWIPGQGRGYTF
TRBJ2-7,TRBV7-9,CASSLTVGLREQYF
TRBJ1-4,TRBV4-1,CASSQRRNEKLFF
TRBJ2-2,TRBV6-2/TRBV6-3,CASSRGQLNTGELFF
TRBJ2-1,TRBV11-3,CASSLYPGGQFF
TRBJ1-2,TRBV19,CASSIGQVGSNYGYTF
TRBJ2-1,TRBV6-2/TRBV6-3,CASSSRTSGIYNEQFF